This T cell receptor (beta chain) came from a study of regulatory T cells in long-lasting Graves disease. General observations from the study: No thyroid tissue was studied; the work used peripheral blood only.

HTBI primers from iRepertoire and Arm-PCR of CDR3 regions yielded the TCR beta libraries. Original processing methods: Samples revealed 60 to 70 TRBV and over 12 TRBJ segments. TCRdb called the multiplex PCR reads again in MiXCR, with one record for every CDR3 protein. The V and J calls reflect TCRdb's pipeline rather than the authors' work. The sample lists approximately 290,000 distinct CDR3 sequences, 22% seen once, with roughly three fifths in the top ten. On this clonotype: Its antigen remains unidentified. This may be a read error, as it is one base from a much larger clone.

Time point: persistent/refractory GD, antithyroid drugs over 5 years with positive TRAb. From PBMCs, RNA was extracted and then used to make the TCR library. The TCR originated in a female donor with Graves disease. Here the sequenced sample was peripheral blood mononuclear cells (PBMCs), taken when the disease was refractory, from a patient treated with antithyroid drugs.

The CDR3 DNA follows: TGTGCCAGCAGTAAAGGGCAGGGGGCCAACTACGGGCAGTACTTC. It codes for CASSKGQGANYGQYF. The chain is built from TRBV2 and TRBJ2-7; 8 bases map to TRBD1. The germline CDR1 and CDR2 sequences are SNHLY and FYNNEI. CDR3 length: 15 amino acids.